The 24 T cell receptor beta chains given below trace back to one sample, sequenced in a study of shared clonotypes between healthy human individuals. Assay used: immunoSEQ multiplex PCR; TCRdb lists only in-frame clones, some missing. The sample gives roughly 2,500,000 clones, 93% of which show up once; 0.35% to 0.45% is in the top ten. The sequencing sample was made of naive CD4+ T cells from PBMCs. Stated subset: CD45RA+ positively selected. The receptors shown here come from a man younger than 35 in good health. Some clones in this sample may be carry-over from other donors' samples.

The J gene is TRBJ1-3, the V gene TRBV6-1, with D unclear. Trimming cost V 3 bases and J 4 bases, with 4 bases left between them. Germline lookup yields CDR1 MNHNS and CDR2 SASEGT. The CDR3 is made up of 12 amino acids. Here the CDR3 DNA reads TGTGCCAGCAGTGACCCAGGAAACACCATATATTTT. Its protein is CASSDPGNTIYF.

Written as DNA, the CDR3 is TGCGCCAGCAGCTTCAGGCAGGGGACTCCCTCTAGCACAGATACGCAGTATTTT. Protein product: CASSFRQGTPSSTDTQYF. The chain has TRBV5-1 and TRBJ2-3, with D perhaps assigned TRBD1 or TRBD2 (6 bases each). V lost 2 bases, J lost 0 bases, and 19 bases lay in between. The CDR3 runs to 18 residues. Germline values: CDR1 SGHRS, CDR2 YFSETQ.

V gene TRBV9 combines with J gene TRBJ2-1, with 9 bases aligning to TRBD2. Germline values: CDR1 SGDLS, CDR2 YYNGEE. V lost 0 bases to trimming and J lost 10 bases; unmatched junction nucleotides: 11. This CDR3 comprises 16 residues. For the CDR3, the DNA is TGTGCCAGCAGCGTAGGCGGGACTAGCAGCGGCCGGGAGCAGTTCTTC. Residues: CASSVGGTSSGREQFF. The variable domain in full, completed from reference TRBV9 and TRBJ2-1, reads DSGVTQTPKHLITATGQRVTLRCSPRSGDLSVYWYQQSLDQGLQFLIQYYNGEERAKGNILERFSAQQFPDLHSELNLSSLELGDSALYFCASSVGGTSSGREQFFGPGTRLTVL.

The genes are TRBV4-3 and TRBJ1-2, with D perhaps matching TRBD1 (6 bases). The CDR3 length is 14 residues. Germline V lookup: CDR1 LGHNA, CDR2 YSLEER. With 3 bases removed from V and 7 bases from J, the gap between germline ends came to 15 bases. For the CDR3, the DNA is TGCGCCAGCAGCCAGGCTGACAGGCTGAGTGGCTACACCTTC. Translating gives CASSQADRLSGYTF.

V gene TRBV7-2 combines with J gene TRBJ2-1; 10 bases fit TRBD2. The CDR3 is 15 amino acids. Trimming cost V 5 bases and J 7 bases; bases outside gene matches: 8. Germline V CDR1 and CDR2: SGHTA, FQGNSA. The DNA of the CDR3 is TGTGCCAGCAGCAGCCTAGCGGGAGTGAGGAATGAGCAGTTCTTC. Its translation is CASSSLAGVRNEQFF. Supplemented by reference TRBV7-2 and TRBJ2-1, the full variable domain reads GAGVSQSPSNKVTEKGKDVELRCDPISGHTALYWYRQSLGQGLEFLIYFQGNSAPDKSGLPSDRFSAERTGGSVSTLTIQRTQQEDSAVYLCASSSLAGVRNEQFFGPGTRLTVL.

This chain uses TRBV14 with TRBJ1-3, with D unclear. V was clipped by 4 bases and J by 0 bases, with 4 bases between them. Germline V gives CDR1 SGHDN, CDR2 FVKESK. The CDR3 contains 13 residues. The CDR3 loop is CASSLGSGNTIYF. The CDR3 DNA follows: TGTGCCAGCAGCCTTGGCTCTGGAAACACCATATATTTT.

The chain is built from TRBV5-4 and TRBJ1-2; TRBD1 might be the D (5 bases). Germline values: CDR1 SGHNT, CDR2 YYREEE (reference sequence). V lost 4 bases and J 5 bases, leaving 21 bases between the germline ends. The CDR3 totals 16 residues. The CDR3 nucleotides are TGTGCCAGCAGCCGCCGGGGCGGACTAAATTATTATGGCTACACCTTC. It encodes CASSRRGGLNYYGYTF.

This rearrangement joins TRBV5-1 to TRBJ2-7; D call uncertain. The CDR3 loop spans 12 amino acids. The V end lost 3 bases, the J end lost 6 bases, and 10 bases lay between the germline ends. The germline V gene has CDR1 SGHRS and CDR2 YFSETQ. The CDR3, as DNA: TGCGCCAGCAGCTCAACTGGGATCGAGCAGTACTTC. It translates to CASSSTGIEQYF. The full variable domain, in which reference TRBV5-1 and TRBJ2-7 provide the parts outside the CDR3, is KAGVTQTPRYLIKTRGQQVTLSCSPISGHRSVSWYQQTPGQGLQFLFEYFSETQRNKGNFPGRFSGRQFSNSRSEMNVSTLELGDSALYLCASSSTGIEQYFGPGTRLTVT.

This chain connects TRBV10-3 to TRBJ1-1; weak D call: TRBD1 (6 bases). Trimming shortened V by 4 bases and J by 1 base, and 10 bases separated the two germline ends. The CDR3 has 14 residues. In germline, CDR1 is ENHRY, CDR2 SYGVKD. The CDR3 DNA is TGTGCCATCAGTGTAGGACAGACGAACACTGAAGCTTTCTTT. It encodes CAISVGQTNTEAFF.

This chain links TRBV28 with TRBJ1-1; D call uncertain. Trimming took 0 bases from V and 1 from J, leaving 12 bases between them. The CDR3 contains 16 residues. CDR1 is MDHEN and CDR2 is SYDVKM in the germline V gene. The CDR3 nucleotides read TGTGCCAGCAGTTTATGGGGTGGGCTGAAGAACACTGAAGCTTTCTTT. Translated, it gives CASSLWGGLKNTEAFF.

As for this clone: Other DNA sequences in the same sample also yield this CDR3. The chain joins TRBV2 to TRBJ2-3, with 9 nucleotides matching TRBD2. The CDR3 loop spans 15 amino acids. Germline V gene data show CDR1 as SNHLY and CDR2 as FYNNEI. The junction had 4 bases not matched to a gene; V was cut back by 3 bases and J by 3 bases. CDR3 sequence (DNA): TGTGCCAGCAGTGATGGTCTAGCGGGAACAGATACGCAGTATTTT. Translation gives CASSDGLAGTDTQYF.

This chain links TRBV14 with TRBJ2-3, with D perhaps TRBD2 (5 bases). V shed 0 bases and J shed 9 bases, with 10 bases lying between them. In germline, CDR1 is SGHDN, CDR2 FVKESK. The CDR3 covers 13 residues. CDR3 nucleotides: TGTGCCAGCAGCCAAGATAGCGAGGGCACGCAGTATTTT. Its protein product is CASSQDSEGTQYF. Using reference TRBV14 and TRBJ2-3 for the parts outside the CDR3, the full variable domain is EAGVTQFPSHSVIEKGQTVTLRCDPISGHDNLYWYRRVMGKEIKFLLHFVKESKQDESGMPNNRFLAERTGGTYSTLKVQPAELEDSGVYFCASSQDSEGTQYFGPGTRLTVL.

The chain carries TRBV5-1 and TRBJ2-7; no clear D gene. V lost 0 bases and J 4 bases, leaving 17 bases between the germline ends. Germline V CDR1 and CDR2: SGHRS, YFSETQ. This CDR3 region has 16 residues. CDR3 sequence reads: CASSLATPPSTYEQYF. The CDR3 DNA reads TGCGCCAGCAGCTTGGCTACACCACCGTCTACTTACGAGCAGTACTTC.

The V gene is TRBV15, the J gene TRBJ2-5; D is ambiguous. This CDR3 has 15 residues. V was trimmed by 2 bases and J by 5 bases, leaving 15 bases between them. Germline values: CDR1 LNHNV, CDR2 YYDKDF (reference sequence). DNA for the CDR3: TGTGCCACCAGCAGACAAGGACCCCTTTCTGAGACCCAGTACTTC. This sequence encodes CATSRQGPLSETQYF.

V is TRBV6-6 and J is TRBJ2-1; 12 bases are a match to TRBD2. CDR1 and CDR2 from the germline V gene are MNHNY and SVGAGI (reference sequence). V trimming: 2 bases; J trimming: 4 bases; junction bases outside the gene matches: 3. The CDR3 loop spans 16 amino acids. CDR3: CASSYSGLAGYNEQFF. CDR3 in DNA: TGTGCCAGCAGTTACAGCGGACTAGCGGGATACAATGAGCAGTTCTTC.

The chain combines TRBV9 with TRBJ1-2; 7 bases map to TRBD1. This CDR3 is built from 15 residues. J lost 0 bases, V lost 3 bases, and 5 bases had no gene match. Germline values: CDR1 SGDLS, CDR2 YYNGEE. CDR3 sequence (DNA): TGTGCCAGCAGCGCCCCGGGACAGTCTAACTATGGCTACACCTTC. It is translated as CASSAPGQSNYGYTF.

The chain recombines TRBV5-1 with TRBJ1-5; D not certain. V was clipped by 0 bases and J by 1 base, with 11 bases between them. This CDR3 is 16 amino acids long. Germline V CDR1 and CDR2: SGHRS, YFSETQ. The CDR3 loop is CASSLGSGRSNQPQHF. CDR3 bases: TGCGCCAGCAGCTTGGGGTCGGGGAGAAGCAATCAGCCCCAGCATTTT.

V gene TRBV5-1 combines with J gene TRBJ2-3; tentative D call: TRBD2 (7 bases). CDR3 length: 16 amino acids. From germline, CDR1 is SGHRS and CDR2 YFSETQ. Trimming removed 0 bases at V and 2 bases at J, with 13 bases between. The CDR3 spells CASSLGGGTHTDTQYF. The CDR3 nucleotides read TGCGCCAGCAGCTTGGGGGGGGGCACCCACACAGATACGCAGTATTTT.

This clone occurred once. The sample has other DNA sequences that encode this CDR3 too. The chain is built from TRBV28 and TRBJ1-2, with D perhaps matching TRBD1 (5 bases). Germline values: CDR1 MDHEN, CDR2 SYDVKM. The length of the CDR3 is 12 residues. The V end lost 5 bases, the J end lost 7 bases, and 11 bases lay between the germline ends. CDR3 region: CASSLLGLGYTF. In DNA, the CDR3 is TGTGCCAGCAGTCTGCTGGGGCTTGGCTACACCTTC.

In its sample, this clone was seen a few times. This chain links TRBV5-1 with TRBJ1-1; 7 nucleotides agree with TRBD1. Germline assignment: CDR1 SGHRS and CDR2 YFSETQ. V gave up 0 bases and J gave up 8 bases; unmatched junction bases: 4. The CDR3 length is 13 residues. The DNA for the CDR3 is TGCGCCAGCAGCTTGGGTGTGGGACAGGAAGCTTTCTTT. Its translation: CASSLGVGQEAFF.

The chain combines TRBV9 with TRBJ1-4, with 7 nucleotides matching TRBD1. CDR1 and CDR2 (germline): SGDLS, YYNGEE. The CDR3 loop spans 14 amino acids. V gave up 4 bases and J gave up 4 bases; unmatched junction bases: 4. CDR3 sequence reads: CASSPGQYNEKLFF. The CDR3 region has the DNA TGTGCCAGCAGCCCGGGACAGTATAATGAAAAACTGTTTTTT.

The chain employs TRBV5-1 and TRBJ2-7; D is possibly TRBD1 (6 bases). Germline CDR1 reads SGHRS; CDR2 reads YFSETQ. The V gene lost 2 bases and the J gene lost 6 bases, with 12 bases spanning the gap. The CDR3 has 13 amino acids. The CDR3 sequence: CASSLNRDAEQYF. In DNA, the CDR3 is TGCGCCAGCAGCTTAAACAGGGACGCCGAGCAGTACTTC.

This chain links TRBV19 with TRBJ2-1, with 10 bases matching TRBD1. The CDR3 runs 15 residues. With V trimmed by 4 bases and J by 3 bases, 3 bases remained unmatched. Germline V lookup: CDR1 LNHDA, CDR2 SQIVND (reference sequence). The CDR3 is CASSKGQGIYNEQFF. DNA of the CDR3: TGTGCCAGTAGTAAGGGACAGGGGATCTACAATGAGCAGTTCTTC.

CDR3 nucleotide sequence: TGCGCCAGCAGCCAAGATTGGCGACACCTCTCCTACAATGAGCAGTTCTTC. Encoded protein: CASSQDWRHLSYNEQFF. The chain employs TRBV4-3 and TRBJ2-1; D ambiguous. The CDR3 length is 17 residues. The germline V gene encodes CDR1 LGHNA and CDR2 YSLEER. Trimming took 0 bases from V and 0 from J, leaving 12 bases between them.